The 25 T cell receptor beta chains listed next were all sequenced from one sample in a study of blood T cell repertoires in COVID-19. Only in-frame clones appear in the TCRdb table, and some are missing; sequencing was by immunoSEQ multiplex PCR. Of about 68,000 clones in the sample, 85% were seen once. The sequenced sample consisted of peripheral blood. Receptors originate from a man aged 50 or older with acute or convalescent COVID-19.

The CDR3 nucleotides read TGTGCCAGCAGTTCAGGACAGAAGGTCCTCGGTGGCTACACCTTC. This encodes CASSSGQKVLGGYTF. This sequence joins TRBV28 and TRBJ1-2; TRBD1 is a possible D gene (6 bases). The germline V gene encodes CDR1 MDHEN and CDR2 SYDVKM. The CDR3 runs to 15 residues. V was pared by 4 bases and J by 7 bases, with 19 bases between.

This rearrangement joins TRBV15 to TRBJ2-7, with TRBD1 matching over 10 bases. There are 15 residues in the CDR3. CDR1 is LNHNV and CDR2 is YYDKDF in the germline V gene (reference sequence). V was clipped by 5 bases and J by 3 bases; unmatched bases: 7. CDR3: CATSLRQGAIYEQYF. The CDR3, as DNA: TGTGCCACCAGCTTACGACAGGGGGCTATCTACGAGCAGTACTTC.

This clone appeared once. This chain links TRBV6-1 with TRBJ1-1; no definite D call. From germline, CDR1 is MNHNS and CDR2 SASEGT. The V gene lost 4 bases and the J gene lost 1 base, with 16 bases spanning the gap. The CDR3 runs 16 residues. CDR3 region: CASSVWVYTGNTEAFF. DNA of the CDR3: TGTGCCAGCAGTGTATGGGTTTATACGGGGAACACTGAAGCTTTCTTT.

J is TRBJ2-7 and V is TRBV6-2 or TRBV6-3; possibly TRBD2 for D (6 bases). CDR1 is MNHEY, CDR2 SVGEGT, per germline. This CDR3 spans 15 amino acids. The ends were cut back, 2 bases at V and 0 bases at J, with 11 bases in the middle. The CDR3 sequence: CASSYNSGSSYEQYF. Written as DNA, the CDR3 is TGTGCCAGCAGTTACAATAGCGGAAGCTCCTACGAGCAGTACTTC.

The chain couples TRBV19 to TRBJ2-2, with D tentatively TRBD2 (5 bases). Germline CDR1 and CDR2: LNHDA and SQIVND (reference sequence). The ends were cut back, 10 bases at V and 0 bases at J, with 9 bases in the middle. There are 13 residues in the CDR3. CDR3 sequence reads: CAMEVTNTGELFF. The CDR3 coding sequence is TGTGCCATGGAGGTTACGAACACCGGGGAGCTGTTTTTT.

In nucleotides, the CDR3 is TGCGCCAGCAGCCTCCGGGTCGGCCAAAGCACAGATACGCAGTATTTT. It encodes CASSLRVGQSTDTQYF. This sequence joins TRBV5-1 and TRBJ2-3; the D is unclear. Germline CDR1 reads SGHRS; CDR2 reads YFSETQ. The CDR3 is 16 residues long. V dropped 4 bases and J dropped 0 bases, with 15 bases sitting between them.

The J gene is TRBJ1-2, the V gene TRBV4-2, with 10 nucleotides matching TRBD1. The CDR3 totals 22 residues. The V gene end was trimmed by 4 bases and the J gene end by 5 bases; junction bases not matched to a gene: 28. CDR1 is LGHNA, CDR2 YNFKEQ, per germline. In DNA form, the CDR3 reads TGTGCCAGCAGCCCCTATCCGGGGGACAGGGGTTTGACCGCCCACCGGATTTATGGCTACACCTTC. This sequence encodes CASSPYPGDRGLTAHRIYGYTF.

The chain joins TRBV12-3 or TRBV12-4 to TRBJ1-1; D is ambiguous. The CDR3 sequence is 13 residues long. V lost 3 bases and J lost 6, with 11 bases in between. CDR3 coding DNA: TGTGCCAGCAGTTTTTTCCGGGAGGCTGAAGCTTTCTTT. It is translated as CASSFFREAEAFF.

The chain has TRBV2 and TRBJ1-5; perhaps TRBD1 as D (5 bases). The CDR3 extends over 14 amino acids. V was shortened by 6 bases and J by 0 bases, with 9 bases between the two germline ends. Germline V lookup: CDR1 SNHLY, CDR2 FYNNEI. The DNA of the CDR3 is TGTGCCAGCAGCAGGGCTTATAGCAATCAGCCCCAGCATTTT. Translated, it gives CASSRAYSNQPQHF.

J is TRBJ1-5 and V is TRBV30; D gene ambiguous. Trimming pared 4 bases from V and 4 bases from J, leaving 5 bases between. Germline CDR1 GTSNPN, CDR2 SVGIG (reference sequence). The CDR3 loop spans 11 amino acids. The DNA for the CDR3 is TGTGCCTGGACCCTGAATCAGCCCCAGCATTTT. Translation: CAWTLNQPQHF.

The CDR3 is CASSSPVSYEQYF. Here the CDR3 DNA reads TGTGCCAGCAGTTCCCCGGTAAGCTACGAGCAGTACTTC. V and J are TRBV6-2 or TRBV6-3 and TRBJ2-7, with D hard to call. Germline assignment: CDR1 MNHEY and CDR2 SVGEGT. The CDR3 covers 13 residues. Trimming removed 4 bases from V and 3 bases from J, with 10 bases in between.

This chain joins TRBV18 and TRBJ1-5; a possible D gene is TRBD1 (5 bases). CDR1 and CDR2 (germline): KGHSH, LQKENI. The V and J ends lost 6 bases and 9 bases respectively, with 18 bases between them. The CDR3 is 14 amino acids. DNA of the CDR3: TGTGCCAGCTCGCAAGACAGCGCCGGGGGGCCCCAGCATTTT. This encodes CASSQDSAGGPQHF.

The chain carries TRBV2 and TRBJ2-5, with D uncertain. The CDR3 extends over 12 amino acids. The germline V gene encodes CDR1 SNHLY and CDR2 FYNNEI. Trimming removed 1 base at V and 7 bases at J, with 7 bases between. The CDR3 DNA reads as TGTGCCAGCAGTGAAGGAGAGCTGACCCAGTACTTC. Translated, it gives CASSEGELTQYF.

The chain combines TRBV10-3 with TRBJ2-1; tentatively, D is TRBD2 (5 bases). The CDR3 is made up of 14 amino acids. Germline CDR1 reads ENHRY; CDR2 reads SYGVKD. V was clipped by 2 bases and J by 6 bases, with 11 bases between them. Here the CDR3 DNA reads TGTGCCATCAGTGAGCAGGACGGGATCAATGAGCAGTTCTTC. Protein product: CAISEQDGINEQFF.

The V gene is TRBV2, the J gene TRBJ2-3; a weak D match, TRBD2 (6 bases). The germline gives CDR1 SNHLY, CDR2 FYNNEI. Between the trimmed V and J ends, which lost 6 bases and 2 bases, there was a span of 21 bases. This CDR3 region has 17 residues. The CDR3 loop reads CASSLSNGDSDTDTQYF. CDR3 in DNA: TGTGCCAGCAGCCTCTCGAATGGGGACTCAGACACAGATACGCAGTATTTT.

The J gene is TRBJ2-5, the V gene TRBV7-7; 7 positions match TRBD2. The CDR3 length is 15 residues. J was trimmed by 6 bases and V by 1 base; bases with no gene match: 8. Germline lookup yields CDR1 SSHAT and CDR2 FNYEAQ (reference sequence). This CDR3 reads CASSLGGGRAQTQYF. The CDR3 DNA is TGTGCCAGCAGCTTAGGGGGGGGACGCGCGCAGACCCAGTACTTC.

The rearrangement joins TRBV30 to TRBJ1-2; 7 bases align to TRBD1. V shed 0 bases, J shed 4 bases, and the junction held 8 bases outside the gene matches. The CDR3 totals 15 residues. In germline, CDR1 is GTSNPN, CDR2 SVGIG (reference sequence). The CDR3 region is CAWSVRRTGIYGYTF. DNA for the CDR3: TGTGCCTGGAGTGTACGTAGGACAGGTATCTATGGCTACACCTTC. The complete variable domain, with remaining parts taken from reference TRBV30 and TRBJ1-2, reads SQTIHQWPATLVQPVGSPLSLECTVEGTSNPNLYWYRQAAGRGLQLLFYSVGIGQISSEVPQNLSASRPQDRQFILSSKKLLLSDSGFYLCAWSVRRTGIYGYTFGSGTRLTVV.

The rearrangement links TRBV11-2 to TRBJ2-1, with 7 bases identical to TRBD1. The CDR3 length is 15 residues. V shed 5 bases and J 1 base; nucleotides not matched to a gene: 5. Germline V CDR1 and CDR2: SGHAT, FQNNGV. DNA for the CDR3: TGTGCCAGCAGCCCGACAGGGATGTCCTACAATGAGCAGTTCTTC. Residues: CASSPTGMSYNEQFF.

This clone appeared a few times. The V call is TRBV30, the J call TRBJ2-2, with 14 bases matching TRBD2. This CDR3 is 17 amino acids long. The germline V gene has CDR1 GTSNPN and CDR2 SVGIG (reference sequence). V trimming: 1 base; J trimming: 7 bases; junction bases outside the gene matches: 8. CDR3 coding DNA: TGTGCCTGGAGTGCCGATAGGACTAGCGGGGGGATCGGGGAGCTGTTTTTT. It yields the protein CAWSADRTSGGIGELFF.

This sequence joins TRBV6-5 and TRBJ2-7, with 8 nucleotides matching TRBD2. Germline assignment: CDR1 MNHEY and CDR2 SVGAGI. The CDR3 is 14 residues long. After removal of 6 bases from V and 2 bases from J, the junction contained 6 bases not matched to a gene. This chain's CDR3 is CASSISGEAYEQYF. The CDR3 region has the DNA TGTGCCAGCAGCATTAGCGGGGAGGCCTACGAGCAGTACTTC.

The chain combines TRBV2 with TRBJ2-2; D perhaps matches TRBD2 (6 bases). The ends were cut back, 6 bases at V and 7 bases at J, with 12 bases in the middle. The length of the CDR3 is 13 residues. CDR1 is SNHLY, CDR2 FYNNEI, per germline. CDR3: CASSDWGDGELFF. In DNA form, the CDR3 reads TGTGCCAGCAGCGATTGGGGGGACGGGGAGCTGTTTTTT.

The genes are TRBV7-2 and TRBJ2-7; possible D gene TRBD2, 6 bases. CDR1 and CDR2 from the germline V gene are SGHTA and FQGNSA. V dropped 1 base and J dropped 1 base, with 14 bases sitting between them. This CDR3 region has 16 residues. Here the CDR3 reads CASSLGYGSTSYEQYV. Here the CDR3 DNA reads TGTGCCAGCAGCTTAGGTTACGGGAGTACATCCTACGAGCAGTACGTC.

The genes are TRBV30 and TRBJ1-2; D perhaps matches TRBD1 (5 bases). Looked up from germline, CDR1 is GTSNPN and CDR2 is SVGIG (reference sequence). V lost 0 bases and J 7 bases, leaving 15 bases between the germline ends. The CDR3 consists of 14 residues. The CDR3 here is CAWSVGAQGSGYTF. DNA for the CDR3: TGTGCCTGGAGTGTAGGGGCGCAGGGAAGTGGCTACACCTTC.

The chain uses TRBV24-1 and TRBJ2-1; 8 bases line up with TRBD2. Germline V gene lookup returns CDR1 KGHDR and CDR2 SFDVKD. V lost 2 bases and J lost 8; bases outside the gene matches: 10. CDR3 length: 16 amino acids. The CDR3 loop is CATSDSVGGATDEQFF. Here the CDR3 DNA reads TGTGCCACCAGTGATTCGGTCGGGGGGGCTACGGATGAGCAGTTCTTC.

The chain joins TRBV28 to TRBJ1-1; D call uncertain. Germline V CDR1 and CDR2: MDHEN, SYDVKM. Trimming took off 3 bases at V and 2 bases at J, with 13 bases between the two ends. The CDR3 has 15 amino acids. CDR3 coding DNA: TGTGCCAGCAGTTTGGTGACGGGTCAAAACACTGAAGCTTTCTTT. This codes for CASSLVTGQNTEAFF.